These T cell receptor beta chains were read from a single sample in a study of blood T cell repertoires in COVID-19. Using immunoSEQ multiplex PCR, the repertoire was profiled, and TCRdb retains in-frame clones only, with some absent. The sample comprises 150,000 to 200,000 clones, roughly nine tenths of which are singletons, and 10% to 11% rests with the top ten. Material: peripheral blood. The receptors here all came from an older woman with COVID-19, enrolled during active disease. Each CDR3 is given with its conserved first and last residue. D genes are given only for firm matches. Where a row states a size, it is once, few, many or the class of an expanded clone; other rows omit it.

clone_size	d_call	cdr3_length	j_call	v_call	cdr3_nt	cdr3_aa
NA	TRBD2	14	TRBJ2-7	TRBV5-6	TGTGCCAGCAGCCAAGCGGGGGCGTCCTACGAGCAGTACTTC	CASSQAGASYEQYF
NA	NA	16	TRBJ2-3	TRBV3-1/TRBV3-2	TGTGCCAGCAGCCAAGACAGTCTAGGTGGTAGGGATACGCAGTATTTT	CASSQDSLGGRDTQYF
NA	NA	18	TRBJ1-1	TRBV3-1/TRBV3-2	TGTGCCAGCAGCCGCCCCAAGGGGCCCCTATCCATGAACACTGAAGCTTTCTTT	CASSRPKGPLSMNTEAFF
NA	NA	13	TRBJ2-7	TRBV6-5	TGTGCCAGCAGACGGACAGCCACCTACGAGCAGTACTTC	CASRRTATYEQYF
NA	TRBD2	16	TRBJ2-1	TRBV7-9	TGTGCCAGCAGCTTAGACGGGGCGGGAGGGTACAATGAGCAGTTCTTC	CASSLDGAGGYNEQFF
NA	TRBD1	17	TRBJ1-1	TRBV7-9	TGTGCCAGCAGCTTAGGTCAAGGGGGACAGGCGAACACTGAAGCTTTCTTT	CASSLGQGGQANTEAFF
NA	NA	12	TRBJ1-2	TRBV27	TGTGCCAGCAGGGGGCTCGTCTATGGCTACACCTTC	CASRGLVYGYTF
NA	NA	14	TRBJ1-1	TRBV30	TGTGCCTGGAGTGGGGCCTCTGGAAACACTGAAGCTTTCTTT	CAWSGASGNTEAFF
NA	NA	13	TRBJ1-4	TRBV4-3	TGCGCCAGCAGCCTCCTACTCAATGAAAAACTGTTTTTT	CASSLLLNEKLFF
NA	NA	17	TRBJ2-3	TRBV4-3	TGCGCCAGCAGCCAAGCCGGAGACGTGTTGCGCACAGATACGCAGTATTTT	CASSQAGDVLRTDTQYF
NA	NA	14	TRBJ1-2	TRBV19	TGTGCCAGCTATGGGGCAGGTGACCTCTATGGCTACACCTTC	CASYGAGDLYGYTF
NA	NA	15	TRBJ1-6	TRBV4-1	TGCGCCAGCAGCCACCAGGGAGGTATTGATTCACCCCTCCACTTT	CASSHQGGIDSPLHF
NA	NA	12	TRBJ1-1	TRBV7-9	TGTGCCAGCAGCTTAGGAGGCGGTGAAGCTTTCTTT	CASSLGGGEAFF
NA	TRBD1	18	TRBJ1-1	TRBV9	TGTGCCAGCAGCGTAGCAGGCGGGACAGGGGTCCAGAACACTGAAGCTTTCTTT	CASSVAGGTGVQNTEAFF
NA	NA	14	TRBJ2-7	TRBV6-5	TGTGCCAGCAACAAAGGGGGTTGGATCTACGAGCAGTACTTC	CASNKGGWIYEQYF
NA	NA	14	TRBJ2-7	TRBV6-5	TGTGCCAGCAGTTACCAACAGTTTACGGGGGAGCAGTACTTC	CASSYQQFTGEQYF
NA	NA	11	TRBJ1-1	TRBV7-8	TGTGCCAGCAGCTTACTTAGTGAAGCTTTCTTT	CASSLLSEAFF
few	TRBD2	15	TRBJ2-7	TRBV7-6	TGTGCCAGCAGCTTAGGGGGCGGGAGGCCATACGAGCAGTACTTC	CASSLGGGRPYEQYF
NA	NA	16	TRBJ2-3	TRBV11-3	TGTGCCAGCAGCCCACGCAGGGGCCCCCCCGGAGATACGCAGTATTTT	CASSPRRGPPGDTQYF
NA	NA	14	TRBJ2-2	TRBV18	TGTGCCAGCTCTAACCAGTGGGGAGCCGGGGAGCTGTTTTTT	CASSNQWGAGELFF
NA	NA	13	TRBJ2-7	TRBV7-2	TGTGCCAGCAGCTACCGGCGGTACTACGAGCAGTACTTC	CASSYRRYYEQYF
NA	NA	16	TRBJ2-3	TRBV4-1	TGCGCCAGCAGCCAGCAGACAGGCGCTAGCACAGATACGCAGTATTTT	CASSQQTGASTDTQYF
NA	TRBD2	15	TRBJ2-7	TRBV18	TGTGCCAGCTCACCTTCTAGCGGGAGAACCTACGAGCAGTACTTC	CASSPSSGRTYEQYF
NA	TRBD1	16	TRBJ2-7	TRBV5-8	TGTGCCAGCAGCATCGACAGGGTTGCATTCTCCTACGAGCAGTACTTC	CASSIDRVAFSYEQYF
few	TRBD1	16	TRBJ2-1	TRBV19	TGTGCCAGTAGTCCCGGGACAGGGTGGTCCTACAATGAGCAGTTCTTC	CASSPGTGWSYNEQFF
NA	NA	13	TRBJ2-7	TRBV19	TGTGCCAGTAGTAAGACAGCCCTGTACGAGCAGTACTTC	CASSKTALYEQYF
NA	TRBD2	16	TRBJ2-3	TRBV9	TGTGCCAGCAGCGTAGTCGGGAGGGCAAATGTAGATACGCAGTATTTT	CASSVVGRANVDTQYF
NA	NA	13	TRBJ1-2	TRBV28	TGTGCCAGCTGGGGGGACGGCATTTATGGCTACACCTTC	CASWGDGIYGYTF
NA	NA	15	TRBJ1-3	TRBV9	TGTGCCAGCAGCGCATCAACTTTACTTGGAAACACCATATATTTT	CASSASTLLGNTIYF
NA	TRBD1	13	TRBJ1-4	TRBV4-2	TGTGCCAGCGGCAGAGGGGGCGATGAAAAACTGTTTTTT	CASGRGGDEKLFF
NA	TRBD1	13	TRBJ1-2	TRBV30	TGTGCCTGGAGTGTACAGGGGTACTATGGCTACACCTTC	CAWSVQGYYGYTF
NA	TRBD2	14	TRBJ2-5	TRBV5-1	TGCGCCAGCGAGAGTCAGCGGGATCGAGAGACCCAGTACTTC	CASESQRDRETQYF
NA	NA	15	TRBJ1-5	TRBV19	TGTGCCAGTAGTATAGCAGGGCTCGGCAATCAGCCCCAGCATTTT	CASSIAGLGNQPQHF
NA	NA	14	TRBJ1-1	TRBV28	TGTGCCAGCAGTTTATCGACAAACGAGCCTGAAGCTTTCTTT	CASSLSTNEPEAFF
NA	NA	13	TRBJ1-4	TRBV11-3	TGTGCCAGCAGCCTGAACAGGGAGGAAAAACTGTTTTTT	CASSLNREEKLFF
NA	TRBD1	11	TRBJ1-2	TRBV20-1	TGCAGTGCAGTGGTCGGGACAGCGAACACCTTC	CSAVVGTANTF
NA	NA	13	TRBJ1-2	TRBV27	TGTGCCAGCAGTTTTCGAGGAGGCGAAGGCTACACCTTC	CASSFRGGEGYTF